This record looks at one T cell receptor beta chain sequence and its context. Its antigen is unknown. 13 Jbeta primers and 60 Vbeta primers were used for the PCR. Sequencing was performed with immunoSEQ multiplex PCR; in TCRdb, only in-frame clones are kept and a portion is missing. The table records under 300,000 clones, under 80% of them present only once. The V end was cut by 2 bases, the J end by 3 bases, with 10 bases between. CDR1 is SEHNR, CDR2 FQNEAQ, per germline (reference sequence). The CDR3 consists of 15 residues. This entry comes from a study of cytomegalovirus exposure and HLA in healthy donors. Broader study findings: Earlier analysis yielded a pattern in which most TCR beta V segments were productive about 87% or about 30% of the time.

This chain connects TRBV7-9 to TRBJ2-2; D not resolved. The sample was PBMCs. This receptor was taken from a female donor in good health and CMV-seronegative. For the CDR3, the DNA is TGTGCCAGCAGCTTATTAACAGAATACACCGGGGAGCTGTTTTTT. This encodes CASSLLTEYTGELFF.